This record concerns one T cell receptor beta chain sequence. No antigen is known for it. The sample holds no much larger clone one base away, and base qualities are not on file. The data were taken from a study of OX40 agonist ivuxolimab in advanced cancers. In the study overall: Ivuxolimab, which targeted the costimulatory receptor OX40 (CD134), was an agonistic, fully human IgG2 monoclonal antibody. Intravenous ivuxolimab was administered to patients every 2 weeks at six dose levels: 0.01, 0.1, 0.3, 1.5, 3 and 10 mg/kg. Of the 50 to 55 dose-escalation patients, hepatocellular carcinoma was present in about 19, melanoma in approximately 15, renal cell carcinoma in 9 and head and neck cancer in 9. The dose-escalation cohort was over 70% male with a mean age of about 65 years, ranging from roughly 20 to 80. Patients were allowed to have had prior anti-PD-1, anti-PD-L1 or anti-CTLA-4 therapy, and more than 35% of the dose-escalation patients had been treated with checkpoint inhibitors. Three dose-escalation patients achieved partial responses, one with hepatocellular carcinoma and two with cutaneous melanoma. The point of sequencing TCRbeta in the periphery was to test whether ivuxolimab changed TCR sequence diversity and drove clonal T-cell expansion. The monotherapy dose-escalation portion (N of about 50 patients) of the phase I ivuxolimab trial is reported in the paper. General study outcomes and caveats: In the 0.1-3.0 mg/kg groups, partial responders were among the patients with the lowest normalized peripheral clonal expansion, particularly in CD8+ T cells. The antigen specificity of the clonally expanded peripheral T cells was not determined. After ivuxolimab, expanded clones were on average more numerous among CD8+ T cells than among CD4+ T cells. Clonal expansion of both CD4+ and CD8+ blood T cells was observed from baseline to week 6 at doses 0.1 to 3.0 mg/kg. Low levels of normalized T-cell clonal expansion were also shown by some nonresponding patients.

The trial excluded patients who had a history of autoimmune disease or were on systemic immunosuppression. Peripheral blood for TCR sequencing was collected from all dose cohorts at baseline, on cycle 4 day 1, and on cycle 7 day 1. Samples came from an open-label, multicenter, first-in-human phase I dose-escalation trial of ivuxolimab. Adults with locally advanced or metastatic melanoma, renal cell, hepatocellular, or head and neck squamous cell carcinoma were enrolled in the trial. Before TCR sequencing, CD4+ T cells and CD8+ T cells from peripheral blood were sorted into separate populations. For sequencing of the TCRbeta CDR3 region, genomic DNA was extracted from the sorted cells. TCRbeta CDR3 regions were sequenced using the immunoSEQ Assay. The clones in this table, taken by TCRdb from immuneACCESS, are in-frame only. Not every clone is retained; where verified, under half of the shortfall comes from an unresolved V gene, and the cause of the rest is unknown. The sample table shows 20,000 or so clones, and roughly 91% are seen once. The ten largest clones add up to around 10% of the sample.

CDR1 and CDR2, looked up from the germline V gene, are SGHVS and FQNEAQ. The CDR3 covers 16 residues, taking in both the cysteine and the phenylalanine. The read is trimmed to its CDR3 DNA, 48 bases read in frame from base 1. Trimming accounts for 5 bases at V and 2 bases at J, while the number of junction bases matched to no gene is 10. The origin of this receptor is an adult with an advanced solid tumor such as melanoma, head and neck, liver or kidney cancer. The sequence links TRBV7-8 to TRBJ2-7, and TRBD1 matches 9 of the central bases. The source material was CD4+ or CD8+ T cells sorted from blood, sampled in a trial of the OX40 agonist ivuxolimab. The base sequence is TGTGCCAGCAGCCCAAGACAGGGGGTAGCGCCCTACGAGCAGTACTTC. Protein translation: CASSPRQGVAPYEQYF. The variable domain in full, with residues beyond the CDR3 obtained from the reference TRBV7-8 and TRBJ2-7 genes, is GAGVSQSPRYKVAKRGQDVALRCDPISGHVSLFWYQQALGQGPEFLTYFQNEAQLDKSGLPSDRFFAERPEGSVSTLKIQRTQQEDSAVYLCASSPRQGVAPYEQYFGPGTRLTVT.